The source of this T cell receptor (beta chain) is a study of CD8 T cells in Susac syndrome. Study information: The Susac syndrome patients were therapy-naive, on corticosteroids, or on intravenous immunoglobulin alone at blood draw.

The germline V and J ends were trimmed by 6 bases and 1 base, with 9 bases remaining between them. Germline V gene data show CDR1 as LGHDT and CDR2 as YNNKEL (reference sequence). The CDR3 runs to 13 residues. A note on this clonotype: Its antigen is still unknown.

TCR beta sequencing covered blood CD8+ and CD4+ T cells. Random hexamers served to reverse transcribe roughly 0.45 to 1 ug RNA. With immunoSEQ multiplex PCR, TCR beta CDR3 was amplified across 54 Vbeta and 13 Jbeta. TCRdb re-analysed the immunoSEQ multiplex PCR reads in MiXCR, keeping a single row per CDR3 protein. Of approximately 260,000 distinct CDR3 sequences in the sample, 90% to 97% were seen once. The study's findings and limits: Where Susac syndrome CD4+ T cell repertoires were concerned, no clonal expansion was evident.

Source material: CD4+ T cells from PBMCs. The TCR originated in a human donor with Susac syndrome. The chain employs TRBV3-1 and TRBJ2-5, with a possible D match to TRBD2 (5 bases). DNA of the CDR3: TGTGCCAGCAGGGGGAGCGGCCAAGAGACCCAGTACTTC. It encodes CASRGSGQETQYF.